A selection of T cell receptor beta chains follows, all from one sample in a study of blood T cell repertoires in COVID-19. Repertoires were generated with immunoSEQ multiplex PCR, while TCRdb's copy carries only in-frame clones and drops some. The table includes approximately 99,000 clones, around 90% detected once. Sequenced material: peripheral blood. These receptors originate from a middle-aged man with COVID-19, enrolled during active disease. Both conserved end residues are part of each CDR3. The order of the fields is V gene, CDR3 length, clone size, J gene, CDR3 protein. A clone size is listed for some rows: how often the clone was seen (once, few, many), or a class if it is expanded.

TRBV5-1	13	-	TRBJ2-7	CASSVTGENEQYF
TRBV28	13	-	TRBJ1-4	CASRARTLEKLFF
TRBV7-9	14	-	TRBJ1-5	CASSLGSVSSPQHF
TRBV24-1	15	-	TRBJ2-1	CATSTGALGGNEQFF
TRBV7-9	14	-	TRBJ2-7	CASSPEAGYYEQYF
TRBV5-1	14	-	TRBJ2-7	CASSLGGHSYEQYF
TRBV7-3	18	-	TRBJ2-1	CASSLMASGGDSYNEQFF
TRBV6-5	13	-	TRBJ2-3	CASSYGEGGTQYF
TRBV9	15	-	TRBJ1-1	CASSAQGQVDTEAFF
TRBV19	14	-	TRBJ2-1	CAPPRGDLIDEQFF
TRBV19	13	-	TRBJ1-6	CASGGQGGSPLHF
TRBV7-9	13	-	TRBJ2-2	CASSPTATGELFF
TRBV28	15	-	TRBJ2-3	CASSPKGVYTDTQYF
TRBV18	14	-	TRBJ1-5	CASSPDRGNQPQHF
TRBV20-1	13	-	TRBJ2-7	CSASRGGLYEQYF
TRBV13	21	-	TRBJ1-4	CASSQPGQTGVCSSTNEKLFF
TRBV2	12	few	TRBJ1-1	CASSEYTGKAFF
TRBV5-1	13	-	TRBJ2-3	CASSLAGTDTQYF
TRBV10-3	12	-	TRBJ1-1	CAISFQGEEAFF
TRBV7-3	16	-	TRBJ1-6	CASSLTSFASGGPLHF
TRBV10-3	14	-	TRBJ2-5	CATSGGTGEETQYF
TRBV5-8	14	-	TRBJ1-5	CASSQGHPNQPQHF
TRBV3-1/TRBV3-2	15	few	TRBJ1-2	CASSQGPQGGYGYTF
TRBV5-4	14	-	TRBJ1-2	CASSLVGGSYGYTF
TRBV11-2	14	-	TRBJ2-7	CASSDKRGSYEQYF
TRBV25-1	13	-	TRBJ2-5	CASSEGQIETQYF
TRBV5-1	14	-	TRBJ2-7	CASSLVQGAGEQYF
TRBV7-8	15	-	TRBJ1-5	CASSRNVGVQQPQHF
TRBV3-1/TRBV3-2	13	once	TRBJ1-1	CASSSGVNTEAFF
TRBV5-1	13	-	TRBJ1-2	CASSLGATYGYTF
TRBV6-1	15	-	TRBJ2-3	CASSESGGRTDTQYF
TRBV2	12	-	TRBJ2-5	CASRLDGETQYF
TRBV9	14	-	TRBJ1-2	CASSVGQPNYGYTF
TRBV6-2/TRBV6-3	17	-	TRBJ2-1	CASSYLLTSGKNNEQFF
TRBV12-3/TRBV12-4	13	-	TRBJ1-2	CASSPGVGYGYTF
TRBV7-9	15	-	TRBJ1-1	CASSRQGAGNTEAFF
TRBV5-6	13	-	TRBJ1-1	CASSLQLNTEAFF
TRBV14	15	-	TRBJ1-2	CASSFAGTGGYGYTF
TRBV9	15	-	TRBJ1-3	CASSGTGGAGNTIYF
TRBV28	17	-	TRBJ1-4	CASHGPRSFTGGEKLFF
TRBV10-2	16	once	TRBJ2-6	CASSEPGQLGPNVLTF
TRBV10-1	20	once	TRBJ1-2	CASSDPSLGQGKLSGYGYTF
TRBV10-2	16	-	TRBJ2-7	CASSVASGGALYEQYF
TRBV5-1	13	-	TRBJ1-2	CASSSDSNYGYTF
TRBV29-1	18	once	TRBJ2-7	CSVDPTSGPIGRSYEQYF
TRBV19	14	-	TRBJ1-1	CASRVGKGNTEAFF
TRBV7-9	14	-	TRBJ2-3	CASSLEGSTDTQYF
TRBV5-6	15	-	TRBJ1-1	CASSFKSRDRTEAFF
TRBV5-8	16	few	TRBJ1-6	CASSLYRGTGSGVLHF
TRBV10-2	13	once	TRBJ1-5	CASQSGGNQPQHF